The 12 T cell receptor beta chains presented below share a single source sample, sequenced in a study of shared clonotypes between healthy human individuals. Positive CCR7 selection of CD45RO-negative cells yielded the naive CD8 cells, and terminally differentiated effector memory CD45RA+ cells were excluded. This table comes from immunoSEQ multiplex PCR, and its TCRdb copy is limited to in-frame clones, with some not included. The table includes about 2.1 million clones, 93% detected once. Sequenced input: naive CD8+ T cells from PBMCs. These receptors came from a man between 18 and 35 years old in good health. Some clones in this sample may be carry-over from other donors' samples.

The chain joins TRBV28 to TRBJ2-7, with TRBD2 identical over 10 bases. V lost 4 bases, J lost 4 bases, and 13 bases stayed unmatched. Germline CDR1 is MDHEN and CDR2 is SYDVKM. This CDR3 has 17 residues. CDR3 DNA sequence: TGTGCCAGCAGTTACCCGACTAGCGGGTCGTTGTCGTACGAGCAGTACTTC. Encoded protein: CASSYPTSGSLSYEQYF.

V is TRBV6-1 and J is TRBJ2-1, with TRBD2 matching 10 bases. Germline V gene lookup returns CDR1 MNHNS and CDR2 SASEGT. V lost 6 bases to trimming and J lost 4 bases; unmatched junction nucleotides: 6. The CDR3 consists of 15 residues. The CDR3 is CASRTGTSVYNEQFF. The CDR3 coding sequence is TGTGCCAGCAGAACCGGGACTAGCGTGTACAATGAGCAGTTCTTC.

The genes are TRBV10-3 and TRBJ2-7; weak D call: TRBD2 (5 bases). CDR1 and CDR2 (germline): ENHRY, SYGVKD. The CDR3 loop spans 12 amino acids. The germline V and J ends were trimmed by 7 bases and 5 bases, with 12 bases remaining between them. The CDR3 is CAINGLQDEQYF. The DNA for the CDR3 is TGTGCCATCAACGGACTTCAGGACGAGCAGTACTTC.

The DNA of the CDR3 is TGTGCCAGCAGTCCCTGGGACACACTCCGGGCAGATACGCAGTATTTT. Protein: CASSPWDTLRADTQYF. V usage is TRBV28 and J usage is TRBJ2-3; D may be TRBD1 (6 bases). Looked up from germline, CDR1 is MDHEN and CDR2 is SYDVKM. V was clipped by 5 bases and J by 4 bases, with 19 bases between them. The CDR3 totals 16 residues. Looking up the rest from reference TRBV28 and TRBJ2-3 gives the full variable domain: DVKVTQSSRYLVKRTGEKVFLECVQDMDHENMFWYRQDPGLGLRLIYFSYDVKMKEKGDIPEGYSVSREKKERFSLILESASTNQTSMYLCASSPWDTLRADTQYFGPGTRLTVL.

The J gene is TRBJ2-7, the V gene TRBV30; D not resolved. The CDR3 has 13 residues. V was pared by 5 bases and J by 0 bases, with 11 bases between. Germline V lookup: CDR1 GTSNPN, CDR2 SVGIG (reference sequence). CDR3 region: CAWDRPSSYEQYF. CDR3 bases: TGTGCCTGGGACCGGCCGTCCTCCTACGAGCAGTACTTC.

The chain is built from TRBV7-2 and TRBJ2-1; D might be TRBD2 (5 bases). CDR1 SGHTA and CDR2 FQGNSA come from the germline V gene. Trimming removed 1 base from V and 4 bases from J, with 11 bases in between. This CDR3 spans 15 amino acids. The chain's CDR3 is CASSLELGLYNEQFF. Written as DNA, the CDR3 is TGTGCCAGCAGCTTAGAACTAGGTTTATACAATGAGCAGTTCTTC.

This chain uses TRBV5-1 with TRBJ2-7; 11 bases are shared with TRBD2. The V and J ends lost 0 bases and 3 bases, in that order; junction bases with no gene match: 5. Germline V lookup: CDR1 SGHRS, CDR2 YFSETQ. CDR3 length: 16 amino acids. The CDR3 region has the DNA TGCGCCAGCAGCTTGGTATTGGGACTAGCGGTCTACGAGCAGTACTTC. Its protein is CASSLVLGLAVYEQYF.

V and J are TRBV7-9 and TRBJ2-1; TRBD2 matches at 14 bases. Trimming at V came to 1 base and at J to 10 bases, leaving 15 bases not matched to a gene. In germline, CDR1 is SEHNR, CDR2 FQNEAQ (reference sequence). The CDR3 contains 19 residues. CDR3 region: CASSLGRLAGGPGLVEQFF. Here the CDR3 DNA reads TGTGCCAGCAGCTTAGGTAGACTAGCGGGAGGGCCCGGCCTTGTGGAGCAGTTCTTC.

About this clone: At the DNA level, this CDR3 is encoded by other sequences in the same sample as well. CDR3 sequence (DNA): TGTGCCAGCAGCTTGGGGGGCAGGGGCACTGAAGCTTTCTTT. Protein product: CASSLGGRGTEAFF. This rearrangement joins TRBV5-4 to TRBJ1-1, with D tentatively TRBD1 (6 bases). Trimming removed 0 bases from V and 4 bases from J, with 10 bases in between. Germline V lookup: CDR1 SGHNT, CDR2 YYREEE (reference sequence). The CDR3 totals 14 residues.

The J gene is TRBJ2-7, the V gene TRBV7-8; TRBD1 agrees at 7 bases. CDR1 is SGHVS, CDR2 FQNEAQ, per germline. The CDR3 consists of 14 residues. Trimming cost V 2 bases and J 7 bases; bases outside gene matches: 8. The CDR3 region is CASSLKAGGGEQYF. In DNA, the CDR3 is TGTGCCAGCAGCTTAAAAGCAGGGGGTGGGGAGCAGTACTTC.

The rearrangement joins TRBV27 to TRBJ2-2; possible D gene TRBD1, 5 bases. Trimming left V 6 bases short and J 1 base short, with 12 bases between. This CDR3 has 15 amino acids. Germline assignment: CDR1 MNHEY and CDR2 SMNVEV (reference sequence). CDR3 bases: TGTGCCAGCAGCCCTACCACAGGGAACACCGGGGAGCTGTTTTTT. Protein: CASSPTTGNTGELFF.

A word on this clone: This specimen includes other DNA sequences encoding the same CDR3. The chain links TRBV28 to TRBJ2-7; D gene ambiguous. Germline V gene sequence: CDR1 MDHEN, CDR2 SYDVKM. Trimming cost V 4 bases and J 3 bases, with 7 bases left between them. CDR3 length equals 12 residues. The CDR3, as DNA: TGTGCCAGCAGTTGGGGAAGCTACGAGCAGTACTTC. It codes for CASSWGSYEQYF.